Listed below are T cell receptor beta chains from one sample, sequenced in a study of cytomegalovirus exposure and HLA in healthy donors. Only in-frame clones appear in the TCRdb table, and some are missing; sequencing was by immunoSEQ multiplex PCR. The table includes over 150,000 clones, 60% to 85% detected once. The sample was PBMCs. These TCRs come from a woman aged 45-65 years in good health and CMV-seropositive. Each CDR3 is given with its conserved first and last residue. A D gene is named only where the DNA matches it firmly. The size of a clone is reported for some rows only, either as once, few or many, or as a class for expanded clones.

size	V	D	J	DNA	CDR3
.	TRBV6-5	TRBD1	TRBJ1-5	TGTGCCAGCAGTGGACAGGGATGGCAGCCCCAGCATTTT	CASSGQGWQPQHF
few	TRBV10-2	.	TRBJ2-7	TGCGCCAGCAACCGGGGGGCGAGCGAGCAGTACTTC	CASNRGASEQYF
.	TRBV2	.	TRBJ2-7	TGTGCCAGCAGCTCAGGGGCCCCCGAGCAGTACTTC	CASSSGAPEQYF
.	TRBV14	.	TRBJ1-2	TGTGCCAGCAGCCAAGAGGCGGAGAACTATGGCTACACCTTC	CASSQEAENYGYTF
.	TRBV4-1	TRBD2	TRBJ2-5	TGCGCCAGCAGCCAAGAGTTTCACCAGCGGGAGGGCGGAAGGGGGACCCAGTACTTC	CASSQEFHQREGGRGTQYF
.	TRBV27	.	TRBJ1-1	TGTGCCAGCAGTTTAATCGGGAACACTGAAGCTTTCTTT	CASSLIGNTEAFF
.	TRBV9	TRBD2	TRBJ2-3	TGTGCCAGCAGCGTAGACCCCGGAGCGGGAGGGATCTATACGCAGTATTTT	CASSVDPGAGGIYTQYF
.	TRBV23-1	TRBD2	TRBJ2-1	TGCGCCAGCAGTCAATCGGCCCCCGGGAGGGACGGGAACAATGAGCAGTTCTTC	CASSQSAPGRDGNNEQFF
.	TRBV7-2	TRBD2	TRBJ2-5	TGTGCCAGCAGCTTAGAAGTAGCGGGAATAAAGACCCAGTACTTC	CASSLEVAGIKTQYF
few	TRBV5-4	TRBD1	TRBJ2-2	TGTGCCGGGGGGACAGGAAGCGAAGCCGGGGAGCTGTTTTTT	CAGGTGSEAGELFF
.	TRBV5-1	TRBD2	TRBJ2-3	TGCGCCAGCAGCCCAGGGACTAGCGACACCACAGATACGCAGTATTTT	CASSPGTSDTTDTQYF
.	TRBV6-5	.	TRBJ2-7	TGTGCCAGCAGTTACCCGAGAACTTTAGCCACCTACGAGCAGTACTTC	CASSYPRTLATYEQYF
.	TRBV29-1	.	TRBJ2-2	TGCAGCGTTGATCAGGGGTTGGACACCGGGGAGCTGTTTTTT	CSVDQGLDTGELFF
.	TRBV5-8	.	TRBJ2-1	TGTGCCAGCAGCTTGGGGCTGGGCGCTCCCAAAGACAATGAGCAGTTCTTC	CASSLGLGAPKDNEQFF
.	TRBV19	.	TRBJ1-1	TGTGCCAGTAGTATAGCGGCCCAGGGGATGGGGACTGAAGCTTTCTTT	CASSIAAQGMGTEAFF
.	TRBV2	.	TRBJ1-2	TGTGCCAGCAGCGAGCCGGACACCTATGGCTACACCTTC	CASSEPDTYGYTF
.	TRBV9	.	TRBJ1-1	TGTGCCAGCAGCGTAGGGGGCCCCGACACTGAAGCTTTCTTT	CASSVGGPDTEAFF
.	TRBV2	TRBD2	TRBJ2-3	TGTGCCAGCAGTGGGGTCGGGGCGGGGGGGGGCACAGATACGCAGTATTTT	CASSGVGAGGGTDTQYF
.	TRBV29-1	TRBD1	TRBJ1-1	TGCAGCGTTGAAAGACAGGGGGCCTCGGACACTGAAGCTTTCTTT	CSVERQGASDTEAFF
.	TRBV10-1	TRBD2	TRBJ2-3	TGCGCCAGCAGTGAGTCTACTAGCGGGAGAGGGGCAGCACCAGATACGCAGTATTTT	CASSESTSGRGAAPDTQYF
.	TRBV28	.	TRBJ1-2	TGTGCCAGCAGTTCCGACCAGGGAATCTATGGCTACACCTTC	CASSSDQGIYGYTF
few	TRBV7-2	.	TRBJ2-1	TGTGCCAGCAGCTTAGCCCCGGTATCCTACAATGAGCAGTTCTTC	CASSLAPVSYNEQFF
.	TRBV5-4	.	TRBJ2-7	TGTGCCAGCAGCTCCACGACTAGCTCCTACGAGCAGTACTTC	CASSSTTSSYEQYF
once	TRBV16	TRBD1	TRBJ1-2	TGTGCCAGCAGCCAAGGGACAGGGCTTAACTATGGCTACACCTTC	CASSQGTGLNYGYTF
.	TRBV21-1	.	TRBJ1-5	TGTGCCAGCAGCAAAAACGTGACAAACCTTAACAATCAGCCCCAGCATTTT	CASSKNVTNLNNQPQHF
few	TRBV9	TRBD1	TRBJ2-1	TGTGCCAGCAGCGTAGGCCCCAGCGTTGGGACAGAGACCTACAATGAGCAGTTCTTC	CASSVGPSVGTETYNEQFF
.	TRBV6-5	.	TRBJ1-1	TGTGCCAGCAGTTACGGGGGGATGAACACTGAAGCTTTCTTT	CASSYGGMNTEAFF
.	TRBV7-9	TRBD1	TRBJ1-1	TGTGCCAGCAGCTTACGACAGGGGGGTAACACTGAAGCTTTCTTT	CASSLRQGGNTEAFF
.	TRBV25-1	.	TRBJ1-2	TGTGCCAGCAGTGAGGGGGCCAGGGCAAATGGCTACACCTTC	CASSEGARANGYTF
.	TRBV5-1	.	TRBJ2-2	TGCGCCAGCAGCTCGACAGGAGATCCGAACACCGGGGAGCTGTTTTTT	CASSSTGDPNTGELFF
.	TRBV27	TRBD2	TRBJ2-7	TGTGCCAGCAGTTCCCCGCGAGCGGGAGCCTACGAGCAGTACTTC	CASSSPRAGAYEQYF
.	TRBV5-1	.	TRBJ2-1	TGCGCCAGCAGCTTGGCCGGGACAATCTCCTACAATGAGCAGTTCTTC	CASSLAGTISYNEQFF
.	TRBV14	TRBD1	TRBJ1-2	TGTGCCAGCAGACACGGACAGGTAAACTATGGCTACACCTTC	CASRHGQVNYGYTF
.	TRBV29-1	TRBD2	TRBJ2-1	TGCAGCGTTAGCGGGGAGGATAACTCGTACAATGAGCAGTTCTTC	CSVSGEDNSYNEQFF
.	TRBV25-1	.	TRBJ2-3	TGTGCCAGCAGTGATGGGCGAGGGACAGATACGCAGTATTTT	CASSDGRGTDTQYF
.	TRBV11-2	.	TRBJ1-1	TGTGCCAGCAGCTTAGATCTGGGGCGGGGGGCAGGCACTGAAGCTTTCTTT	CASSLDLGRGAGTEAFF
.	TRBV10-1	.	TRBJ2-5	TGCGCCAGCAGTGAGTCAACAGGGAGCGAGACCCAGTACTTC	CASSESTGSETQYF
.	TRBV11-3	.	TRBJ2-6	TGTGCCAGCAGCTTAGCCCGGCAGGCTGGGGCCAACGTCCTGACTTTC	CASSLARQAGANVLTF
.	TRBV2	.	TRBJ2-2	TGTGCCAGCAAGGGCGGGGCCGGGAACACCGGGGAGCTGTTTTTT	CASKGGAGNTGELFF
.	TRBV6-5	.	TRBJ2-7	TGTGCCAGCAGTCCTAGGCGGAGCTCCTACGAGCAGTACTTC	CASSPRRSSYEQYF
.	TRBV28	TRBD1	TRBJ1-4	TGTGCCAGCAGTTCGCAGAGGGGGCGCCAAGCAACTACTAATGAAAAACTGTTTTTT	CASSSQRGRQATTNEKLFF
.	TRBV6-1	TRBD1	TRBJ1-1	TGTGCCAGCAGCCCTGACAGGGTCGGGTGGACTGAAGCTTTCTTT	CASSPDRVGWTEAFF
once	TRBV19	.	TRBJ1-5	TGTGCCAGTAGTATAGCGGGGGATCAGCCCCAGCATTTT	CASSIAGDQPQHF
.	TRBV7-3	TRBD2	TRBJ2-1	TGTGCCAGCAGCTTACGCCCGGCTAGCGGCCGATCCTACAATGAGCAGTTCTTC	CASSLRPASGRSYNEQFF
.	TRBV7-2	TRBD1	TRBJ2-3	TGTGCCAGCAGCTTAGTGGGACAGGGGAGGCTAACAGATACGCAGTATTTT	CASSLVGQGRLTDTQYF
.	TRBV9	.	TRBJ2-5	TGTGCCAGCAGCGTAGGTGGTACAGACCAAGAGACCCAGTACTTC	CASSVGGTDQETQYF
.	TRBV11-3	.	TRBJ1-2	TGTGCCAGCAGCGGAAACAGGAGAGTGGACTATGGCTACACCTTC	CASSGNRRVDYGYTF
.	TRBV6-1	TRBD1	TRBJ1-5	TGTGCCAGCAGTGCCGACAGGGGTCTGGGTCAGCCCCAGCATTTT	CASSADRGLGQPQHF
few	TRBV9	.	TRBJ2-3	TGTGCCAGCAGCGGGGGGGACCCCCCGGGGACAGATACGCAGTATTTT	CASSGGDPPGTDTQYF
few	TRBV11-3	.	TRBJ2-2	TGTGCCAGCAGCTTAGTCTGGGCAGGGCGTGACGGGGAGCTGTTTTTT	CASSLVWAGRDGELFF
.	TRBV25-1	.	TRBJ2-5	TGTGCCAGCAGTTGGGACTGGGAAGGGGAGACCCAGTACTTC	CASSWDWEGETQYF